This TCR beta chain was recovered during a study of T-cell reconstitution after alpha-beta-depleted transplantation in children. Unique molecular identifiers tagged the TCRbeta library. TCRdb re-called the PCR reads through MiXCR, storing one row per CDR3 protein. The sample gives about 150,000 distinct CDR3 sequences, around 10% of which show up once; over 10% is in the top ten. Study results and limitations: The study traced high day-60 TCRbeta diversity in some patients to surviving recipient T cells and thymic progenitors. About two months after transplant, alpha-beta T cells reportedly came from several hundred expanded graft clones. After one year, T-cell counts and TCRbeta diversity mostly came from new T cells.

This clonotype came up many times. No antigen is known for it. The CDR3 contains 15 residues. Trimming took 6 bases from V and 6 from J, leaving 17 bases between them. Germline V gene lookup returns CDR1 MNHNS and CDR2 SASEGT. The rearrangement uses TRBV6-1 and TRBJ2-2, with a tentative D call TRBD1 (5 bases). The specimen comprised PBMCs, sampled before TCRalphabeta/CD19-depleted stem cell transplant. The receptor's source is a boy aged 2-9 years with acute myeloid leukemia, due to receive a stem cell transplant. The CDR3 here is CASRSGSQGAGELFF. The CDR3, as DNA: TGTGCCAGCAGGTCCGGGTCTCAAGGGGCCGGGGAGCTGTTTTTT.